The T cell receptor (beta chain) under discussion was sequenced for a study of blood T cell repertoires in COVID-19. With 4 bases removed from V and 9 bases from J, the gap between germline ends came to 16 bases. Germline V lookup: CDR1 SNHLY, CDR2 FYNNEI. This CDR3 region has 14 residues. This clone was picked up a small number of times. Enrollees, about 18 to 90 years old, lived in fewer than 25 US areas. Each participant's cohort was designated according to participant-reported clinical history. The repertoire was sequenced with immunoSEQ multiplex PCR; TCRdb's copy has only in-frame clones and lacks some. Found here are about 400,000 clones, roughly 90% of them singletons; the top ten hold 1.7%.

The sequence was collected from a woman aged 25 to 39 who had recovered from COVID-19. The chain employs TRBV2 and TRBJ2-1, with D unclear. Input material: PBMCs or T cells enriched from blood (not recorded which). CDR3 sequence (DNA): TGTGCCAGCAGTGTACTAATTGGTACGGGTGAGCAGTTCTTC. The encoded protein is CASSVLIGTGEQFF.